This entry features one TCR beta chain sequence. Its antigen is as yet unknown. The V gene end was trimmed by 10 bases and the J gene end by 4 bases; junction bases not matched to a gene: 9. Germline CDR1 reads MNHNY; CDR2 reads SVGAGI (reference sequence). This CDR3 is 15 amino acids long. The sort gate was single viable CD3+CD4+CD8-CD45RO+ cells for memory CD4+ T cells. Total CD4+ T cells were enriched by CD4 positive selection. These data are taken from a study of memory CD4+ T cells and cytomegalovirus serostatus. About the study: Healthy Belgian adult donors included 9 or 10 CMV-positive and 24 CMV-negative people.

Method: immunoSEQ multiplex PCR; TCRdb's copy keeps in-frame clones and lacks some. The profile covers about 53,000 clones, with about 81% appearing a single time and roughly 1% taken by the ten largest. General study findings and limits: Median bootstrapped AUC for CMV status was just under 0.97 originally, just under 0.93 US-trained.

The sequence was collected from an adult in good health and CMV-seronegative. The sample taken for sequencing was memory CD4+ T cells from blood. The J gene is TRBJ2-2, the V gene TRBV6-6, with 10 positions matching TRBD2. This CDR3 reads CATPRTSGPTGELFF. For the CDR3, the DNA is TGTGCCACCCCACGGACTAGCGGTCCCACCGGGGAGCTGTTTTTT.